Following are 9 T cell receptor beta chains from one sample sequenced in a study of response to subunit inactivated influenza vaccine. TCRdb reprocessed the RT-PCR reads via MiXCR and lists one record per CDR3 protein. This sample yields around 520,000 distinct CDR3 sequences, of which roughly 27% are seen a single time; 1.9% belongs to the top ten. This sample comprised CD4+ T cells sorted from PBMCs, obtained roughly 5 days after vaccination. The source of these receptors is a man aged 50 or older who received an inactivated influenza vaccine.

This clonotype showed up just once. The chain has TRBV6-2 or TRBV6-3 and TRBJ1-5; no reliable D call. The CDR3 runs to 14 residues. Per the germline V gene, CDR1 is MNHEY and CDR2 is SVGEGT. The V gene lost 5 bases and the J gene lost 9 bases, with 17 bases spanning the gap. CDR3: CASSQTGQLGPQHF. The CDR3 nucleotides are TGTGCCAGCAGTCAAACCGGGCAACTAGGGCCCCAGCATTTT.

This clonotype was seen more than once but under ten times. The chain employs TRBV7-9 and TRBJ2-1; D possibly corresponds to TRBD1 (5 bases). Germline loops: CDR1 SEHNR, CDR2 FQNEAQ (reference sequence). Between the trimmed V and J ends, which lost 7 bases and 7 bases, there was a span of 17 bases. This CDR3 has 14 amino acids. In DNA form, the CDR3 reads TGTGCCAGCAAATTGTCGACAGCAGGAAATGAGCAGTTCTTC. It yields the protein CASKLSTAGNEQFF. Full variable domain (missing parts from reference TRBV7-9 and TRBJ2-1): DTGVSQNPRHKITKRGQNVTFRCDPISEHNRLYWYRQTLGQGPEFLTYFQNEAQLEKSRLLSDRFSAERPKGSFSTLEIQRTEQGDSAMYLCASKLSTAGNEQFFGPGTRLTVL.

V gene TRBV4-3 combines with J gene TRBJ2-6; D possibly corresponds to TRBD1 (7 bases). The CDR3 contains 17 residues. The germline V and J ends were trimmed by 4 bases and 4 bases, with 17 bases remaining between them. Germline CDR1 is LGHNA and CDR2 is YSLEER. CDR3 nucleotide sequence: TGCGCCAGCAGCCCGGAGGAGGGGGCGTGGGGGGCCAACGTCCTGACTTTC. It is translated as CASSPEEGAWGANVLTF.

The chain employs TRBV24-1 and TRBJ2-7; no definite D call. With 6 bases removed from V and 0 bases from J, the gap between germline ends came to 8 bases. CDR3 length: 13 residues. Germline values: CDR1 KGHDR, CDR2 SFDVKD. The CDR3 loop reads CATSPRSSYEQYF. The CDR3 bases are TGTGCCACCAGTCCCAGGAGCTCCTACGAGCAGTACTTC.

This clonotype occurred many times. This chain uses TRBV2 with TRBJ1-5; D not certain. The V gene lost 6 bases and the J gene lost 2 bases, with 8 bases spanning the gap. This CDR3 is built from 13 residues. Germline assignment: CDR1 SNHLY and CDR2 FYNNEI. The CDR3 here is CASRREGNQPQHF. DNA for the CDR3: TGTGCCAGCAGAAGGGAGGGCAATCAGCCCCAGCATTTT.

There are a few counts of this clonotype. The chain has TRBV20-1 and TRBJ2-1; 10 nucleotides align to TRBD2. The V segment lost 3 bases and the J segment 1 base; nucleotides outside the gene matches: 3. Germline V lookup: CDR1 DFQATT, CDR2 SNEGSKA (reference sequence). CDR3 size: 15 residues. CDR3 coding DNA: TGCAGTGCTAGTGTAGCGGGGGGATCCTACAATGAGCAGTTCTTC. It is translated as CSASVAGGSYNEQFF.

The chain couples TRBV11-2 to TRBJ2-7; 14 bases are a match to TRBD2. Germline V CDR1 and CDR2: SGHAT, FQNNGV. V trimming: 5 bases; J trimming: 2 bases; junction bases outside the gene matches: 2. CDR3 size: 15 residues. The CDR3 region has the DNA TGTGCCAGCAGCCAGACTAGCGGGGGGGCCTACGAGCAGTACTTC. Amino acid sequence: CASSQTSGGAYEQYF.

J is TRBJ2-7 and V is TRBV7-9; D unresolved. The V gene's germline CDR1 is SEHNR and CDR2 FQNEAQ (reference sequence). The CDR3 loop spans 14 amino acids. V lost 5 bases and J lost 0, with 11 bases in between. Here the CDR3 DNA reads TGTGCCAGCAGCAAAGGACCGAACTCCTACGAGCAGTACTTC. It is translated as CASSKGPNSYEQYF.

This chain uses TRBV7-2 with TRBJ2-3; TRBD2 matches 14 bases. The V and J ends lost 6 bases and 7 bases, in that order; junction bases with no gene match: 6. The germline gives CDR1 SGHTA, CDR2 FQGNSA. The CDR3 runs to 15 residues. The CDR3 nucleotides read TGTGCCAGCAGTCCCGGGACTAGCGGGGGTAATACGCAGTATTTT. The encoded protein is CASSPGTSGGNTQYF.